This T cell receptor (beta chain) derives from a study of cytotoxic CD8 clonotypes in ibrutinib-treated CLL. This CDR3 contains 16 residues. CDR1 and CDR2 (germline): SSHAT, FNYEAQ (reference sequence). J gave up 6 bases and V 5 bases, and 7 bases lay outside the gene matches. TCRdb's table, derived via immunoSEQ multiplex PCR, lists solely in-frame clones and lacks some. Among about 92,000 clones listed, approximately 77% were seen once. Sequenced here: PBMCs, sampled after 24 months of ibrutinib treatment. The source is a human donor with chronic lymphocytic leukemia. The V call is TRBV7-7, the J call TRBJ2-3, with 14 bases identical to TRBD2. The DNA of the CDR3 is TGTGCCAGCAGCCAGGGACTAGCGGGAGTGCTGGATACGCAGTATTTT. The encoded protein is CASSQGLAGVLDTQYF.